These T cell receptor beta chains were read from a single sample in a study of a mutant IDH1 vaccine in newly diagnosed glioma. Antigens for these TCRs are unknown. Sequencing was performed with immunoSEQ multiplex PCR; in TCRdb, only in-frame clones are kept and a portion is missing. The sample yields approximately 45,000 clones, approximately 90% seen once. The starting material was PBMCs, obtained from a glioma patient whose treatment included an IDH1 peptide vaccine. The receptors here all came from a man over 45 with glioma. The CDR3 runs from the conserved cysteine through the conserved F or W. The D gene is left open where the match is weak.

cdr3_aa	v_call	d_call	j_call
CASSDRQGWNEKLFF	TRBV2	TRBD1	TRBJ1-4
CAISPGQGSYEQYF	TRBV10-3	TRBD1	TRBJ2-7
CATRGTGVDQPQHF	TRBV15	TRBD1	TRBJ1-5
CASSSGQGHAGELFF	TRBV11-3	TRBD1	TRBJ2-2
CASSTRIRPGDSLGEQYF	TRBV19	-	TRBJ2-7
CASSDESGGKTDTQYF	TRBV4-2	TRBD2	TRBJ2-3
CASSEKGLGNQPQHF	TRBV2	-	TRBJ1-5
CASSSPDGRANYGYTF	TRBV5-1	-	TRBJ1-2
CASSFRESTDTQYF	TRBV7-2	-	TRBJ2-3
CASSLGETQYF	TRBV27	-	TRBJ2-5
CASSAVTSKVGEQYF	TRBV2	TRBD2	TRBJ2-7